The 16 T cell receptor beta chains below were found in one sample sequenced in a study of T cells in Graves' hyperthyroidism and ophthalmopathy. TCR beta CDR3 regions were amplified from RNA transcripts. HTBI primers were used for first-round RT-PCR of the TCR CDR3. TCRdb reprocessed the multiplex PCR reads with MiXCR, giving one entry per CDR3 protein. The sample lists roughly 350,000 distinct CDR3 sequences; around 14% were seen once. Sequenced: blood. These receptors came from a woman under 40 with Graves' hyperthyroidism.

This clonotype was picked up many times. The CDR3 nucleotides read TGTGCCAGCAGCCGTCAGTGGAAGGGTCAGCCCCAGCATTTT. Translated: CASSRQWKGQPQHF. J is TRBJ1-5 and V is TRBV7-8; D unresolved. CDR3 length: 14 residues. Germline lookup yields CDR1 SGHVS and CDR2 FQNEAQ. V was clipped by 5 bases and J by 6 bases, with 14 bases between them.

On this clonotype itself: It is likely a read error, because the conserved phenylalanine at the end of the CDR3 is missing. This chain joins TRBV20-1 and TRBJ2-7, with a possible D match to TRBD1 (6 bases). V was clipped by 7 bases and J by 2 bases, with 18 bases between them. Germline V gives CDR1 DFQATT, CDR2 SNEGSKA (reference sequence). This CDR3 is built from 14 residues. DNA for the CDR3: TGCAGTGTCCTACCTGGGACATCTCCCTACGAGCAGTACCTC. Translated, it gives CSVLPGTSPYEQYL.

Worth noting for this clonotype: With a much larger clone just one base away, this may be a read error. V gene TRBV6-2 or TRBV6-3 combines with J gene TRBJ1-1, with D hard to call. This CDR3 has 12 residues. Germline-derived CDR1 and CDR2 are MNHEY and SVGEGT. With 6 bases removed from V and 5 bases from J, the gap between germline ends came to 10 bases. CDR3 residues: CASRDLGTEAFF. The CDR3 coding sequence is TGTGCCAGCAGAGATCTAGGGACTGAAGCTTTCTTT.

V and J are TRBV30 and TRBJ1-1; 7 bases are shared with TRBD1. The CDR3 runs to 15 residues. Germline V gene lookup returns CDR1 GTSNPN and CDR2 SVGIG (reference sequence). Trimming took 3 bases from V and 4 from J; bases not matched to a gene: 11. The DNA for the CDR3 is TGTGCCTGGAGCCCCCTAGAGGGGGCGAGCACTGAAGCTTTCTTT. Amino acid sequence: CAWSPLEGASTEAFF.

This chain connects TRBV20-1 to TRBJ2-7, with 9 bases lining up with TRBD2. Germline V gene data show CDR1 as DFQATT and CDR2 as SNEGSKA (reference sequence). This CDR3 region has 17 residues. Trimming took 0 bases from V and 3 from J; bases not matched to a gene: 12. The CDR3 spells CSARESGSGSSFYEQYF. The CDR3 DNA reads TGCAGTGCTAGAGAATCGGGTAGCGGGAGTAGTTTCTACGAGCAGTACTTC.

This clonotype occurred a few times. This chain links TRBV9 with TRBJ2-3, with D maybe TRBD2 (5 bases). The length of the CDR3 is 16 residues. Looked up from germline, CDR1 is SGDLS and CDR2 is YYNGEE. V lost 0 bases and J 4 bases, leaving 15 bases between the germline ends. The CDR3 loop reads CASSVDGEGVADTQYF. The CDR3 DNA follows: TGTGCCAGCAGCGTAGACGGGGAAGGAGTTGCAGATACGCAGTATTTT.

This clonotype was recorded at least ten times. The V and J genes are TRBV6-1 and TRBJ2-2, with unresolved D. V was cut by 5 bases and J by 2 bases, with 15 bases left in between. CDR3 size: 16 residues. Germline V CDR1 and CDR2: MNHNS, SASEGT. CDR3 in amino acids: CASSKLGPLNTGELFF. The CDR3 DNA is TGTGCCAGCAGTAAGCTAGGACCCTTAAACACCGGGGAGCTGTTTTTT.

The chain combines TRBV9 with TRBJ1-2; D gene unclear. Trimming shortened V by 4 bases and J by 7 bases, and 14 bases separated the two germline ends. Germline V gives CDR1 SGDLS, CDR2 YYNGEE. The CDR3 totals 13 residues. The chain's CDR3 is CASSQGSIGGYTF. The CDR3 DNA reads TGTGCCAGCAGCCAAGGGTCCATCGGTGGCTACACCTTC. Based on the CDR3 plus reference TRBV9 and TRBJ1-2, the full variable domain is DSGVTQTPKHLITATGQRVTLRCSPRSGDLSVYWYQQSLDQGLQFLIQYYNGEERAKGNILERFSAQQFPDLHSELNLSSLELGDSALYFCASSQGSIGGYTFGSGTRLTVV.

The chain links TRBV12-3 or TRBV12-4 to TRBJ2-2, with 9 bases aligning to TRBD2. This CDR3 region has 14 residues. The V segment lost 4 bases and the J segment 8 bases; nucleotides outside the gene matches: 5. CDR3 nucleotide sequence: TGTGCCAGCAGTTCCGGGACTAGCTGGGGGGAGCTGTTTTTT. As protein: CASSSGTSWGELFF.

At least ten counts were recorded for this clonotype. This chain joins TRBV28 and TRBJ1-5, with D unresolved. This CDR3 is 17 amino acids long. Trimming shortened V by 6 bases and J by 0 bases, and 18 bases separated the two germline ends. CDR1 is MDHEN, CDR2 SYDVKM, per germline. CDR3 DNA: TGTGCCAGCAGCCCCTTCGGGAGGCGCACTAGCAATCAGCCCCAGCATTTT. Protein product: CASSPFGRRTSNQPQHF.

The chain joins TRBV28 to TRBJ2-7, with TRBD1 as a possible D gene (6 bases). Germline assignment: CDR1 MDHEN and CDR2 SYDVKM. CDR3 length: 14 amino acids. Trimming took off 11 bases at V and 3 bases at J, with 20 bases between the two ends. The DNA of the CDR3 is TGTGCCTCGGGGCTTTCCCAGGGGATCTACGAGCAGTACTTC. Translated, it gives CASGLSQGIYEQYF.

The gene calls are TRBV27 and TRBJ2-5, with D possibly being TRBD1 (5 bases). The CDR3 is made up of 15 amino acids. Between the trimmed V and J ends, which lost 2 bases and 0 bases, there was a span of 10 bases. Germline V CDR1 and CDR2: MNHEY, SMNVEV (reference sequence). CDR3 region: CASSLARTNQETQYF. The CDR3 DNA reads as TGTGCCAGCAGTTTAGCCAGGACAAACCAAGAGACCCAGTACTTC.

This chain connects TRBV14 to TRBJ2-2; tentatively, D is TRBD1 (5 bases). Trimming removed 5 bases from V and 4 bases from J, with 8 bases in between. CDR1 SGHDN and CDR2 FVKESK come from the germline V gene. The CDR3 is 13 residues long. The CDR3, as DNA: TGTGCCAGCAGCGTGGACATCACCGGGGAGCTGTTTTTT. Translation: CASSVDITGELFF.

This clonotype was found a few times. J is TRBJ1-1 and V is TRBV20-1; TRBD1 matches 7 bases. Trimming removed 6 bases from V and 3 bases from J; junction bases left unmatched: 4. Germline V gives CDR1 DFQATT, CDR2 SNEGSKA (reference sequence). This CDR3 has 12 residues. The CDR3 sequence: CSASQGDTEAFF. The CDR3, as DNA: TGCAGTGCATCTCAGGGGGACACTGAAGCTTTCTTT.

This clonotype came up once. A read error may explain this, as a much larger clone is one base away. The chain employs TRBV7-3 and TRBJ2-2; D may be TRBD2 (6 bases). The CDR3 has 14 amino acids. Per the germline V gene, CDR1 is SGHTA and CDR2 is FQGTGA. V was shortened by 0 bases and J by 4 bases, with 6 bases between the two germline ends. The CDR3 sequence is CASSLTGGTGELFF. CDR3 coding DNA: TGTGCCAGCAGCTTAACCGGGGGCACCGGGGAGCTGTTTTTT. Full variable domain (rest looked up from reference TRBV7-3 and TRBJ2-2): GAGVSQTPSNKVTEKGKYVELRCDPISGHTALYWYRQSLGQGPEFLIYFQGTGAADDSGLPNDRFFAVRPEGSVSTLKIQRTERGDSAVYLCASSLTGGTGELFFGEGSRLTVL.

This clonotype occurred many times. V and J are TRBV6-6 and TRBJ2-3, with a weak D call TRBD2 (6 bases). This CDR3 has 14 amino acids. Trimming took 3 bases from V and 2 from J, leaving 9 bases between them. CDR1 is MNHNY, CDR2 SVGAGI, per germline (reference sequence). For the CDR3, the DNA is TGTGCCAGCAGTTATCGGGACTTCACAGATACGCAGTATTTT. Its translation is CASSYRDFTDTQYF.